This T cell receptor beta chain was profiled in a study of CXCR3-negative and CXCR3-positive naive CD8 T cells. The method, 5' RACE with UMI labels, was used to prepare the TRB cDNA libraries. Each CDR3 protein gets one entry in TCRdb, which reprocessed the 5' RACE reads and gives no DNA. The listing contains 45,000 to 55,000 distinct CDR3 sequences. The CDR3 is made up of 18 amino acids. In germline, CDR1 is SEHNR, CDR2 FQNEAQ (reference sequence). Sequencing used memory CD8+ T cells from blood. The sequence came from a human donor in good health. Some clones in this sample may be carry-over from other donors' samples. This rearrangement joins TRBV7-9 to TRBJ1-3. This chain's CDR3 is CASSSGPGEGASGNTIYF. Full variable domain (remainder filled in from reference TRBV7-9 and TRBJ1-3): DTGVSQNPRHKITKRGQNVTFRCDPISEHNRLYWYRQTLGQGPEFLTYFQNEAQLEKSRLLSDRFSAERPKGSFSTLEIQRTEQGDSAMYLCASSSGPGEGASGNTIYFGEGSWLTVV.